The subject of this entry is one T cell receptor (beta chain). The data were taken from a study of blood T cell repertoires in COVID-19. Study overall: Researchers got acute and convalescent COVID-19 samples from the United States, Italy and Spain. The analysed material was cDNA or gDNA that came from T cells, B-cell-depleted T cells, or PBMCs.

The CDR3 runs to 20 residues. V dropped 0 bases and J dropped 0 bases, with 23 bases sitting between them. Germline V gives CDR1 SGHTA, CDR2 FQGNSA. Methods used by the authors: Reference gene primers were amplified, and this amplification served to estimate nucleated cell counts. The protocol was immunoSEQ multiplex PCR, while the TCRdb copy is restricted to in-frame clones and leaves out a portion. V, J and clone size reflect that table, while D and trimming were determined from the DNA. Counted here are 180,000 or so clones, nearly 90% occurring once; the ten biggest clones make up about 0.66%. This chain uses TRBV7-2 with TRBJ1-1; D is undetermined. This clonotype was obtained from a man in his forties or fifties with acute or convalescent COVID-19. The sample was peripheral blood. The CDR3 loop reads CASSLAGAGASTKLNTEAFF. CDR3 sequence (DNA): TGTGCCAGCAGCTTAGCGGGCGCAGGCGCCTCCACGAAATTGAACACTGAAGCTTTCTTT. Full variable domain (missing parts from reference TRBV7-2 and TRBJ1-1): GAGVSQSPSNKVTEKGKDVELRCDPISGHTALYWYRQSLGQGLEFLIYFQGNSAPDKSGLPSDRFSAERTGGSVSTLTIQRTQQEDSAVYLCASSLAGAGASTKLNTEAFFGQGTRLTVV.